These 2 T cell receptor beta chains were sequenced from one sample in a study of blood T cell repertoires in COVID-19. The protocol was immunoSEQ multiplex PCR, while the TCRdb copy is restricted to in-frame clones and leaves out a portion. The sample has fewer than 350,000 clones, approximately 90% seen once. Source material: PBMCs or T cells enriched from blood (not recorded which). Source of these receptors: a woman between 35 and 50 years old with acute COVID-19.

The chain carries TRBV1 and TRBJ1-6; the listed D gene, TRBD1, was not tested against the DNA. TRBV1 is a recognized pseudogene. The CDR3 spans 17 residues. The CDR3 DNA reads as TGCACCAGCAGCCAAGAGGCACACAGGGGGCGATCTTCACCCCTCCACTTT. Its protein is CTSSQEAHRGRSSPLHF.

The gene calls are TRBV11-3 and TRBJ2-1; 10 bases align to TRBD1. V was clipped by 3 bases and J by 7 bases; unmatched bases: 6. The CDR3 runs 15 residues. The germline CDR1 and CDR2 sequences are SGHNT and YENEEA. Here the CDR3 DNA reads TGTGCCAGCAGCTTGACGGACAGGGGGAGGAATGAGCAGTTCTTC. It translates to CASSLTDRGRNEQFF.